This T cell receptor beta chain derives from a study of glioma-infiltrating T cells after dendritic cell vaccination. Time point reported: after dendritic cell vaccination, including at tumor progression/relapse. This CDR3 has 13 residues. V was clipped by 2 bases and J by 4 bases, with 11 bases between them. The germline V gene has CDR1 GTSNPN and CDR2 SVGIG (reference sequence). Method: immunoSEQ multiplex PCR; TCRdb's copy keeps in-frame clones and lacks some. The data contain 99,000 or so clones, around 80% of them singletons. The gene calls are TRBV30 and TRBJ1-2; no firm D call. The origin of this receptor is a human donor with glioblastoma. The source was blood, collected after dendritic cell vaccination. The CDR3 region is CAWSSRGVYGYTF. The CDR3 DNA is TGTGCCTGGAGTTCCCGGGGTGTCTATGGCTACACCTTC. The full variable domain, in which reference TRBV30 and TRBJ1-2 provide the parts outside the CDR3, is SQTIHQWPATLVQPVGSPLSLECTVEGTSNPNLYWYRQAAGRGLQLLFYSVGIGQISSEVPQNLSASRPQDRQFILSSKKLLLSDSGFYLCAWSSRGVYGYTFGSGTRLTVV.